A single sample is the source of the 26 T cell receptor beta chains below, sequenced in a study of blood T cell repertoires in COVID-19. Clones were sequenced by immunoSEQ multiplex PCR, and TCRdb holds only the in-frame ones, with some missing. The sample comprises a few hundred thousand clones, approximately 91% of which are singletons, and around 0.7% rests with the top ten. Sequencing used peripheral blood. All receptors derive from a human donor in a cohort sampled during active COVID-19.

J is TRBJ2-6 and V is TRBV28, with D tentatively TRBD1 (5 bases). This CDR3 has 16 amino acids. CDR1 MDHEN and CDR2 SYDVKM come from the germline V gene. The V gene lost 5 bases and the J gene lost 2 bases, with 13 bases spanning the gap. The DNA of the CDR3 is TGTGCCAGCAGTCAAATCCAGGGCGCTGGGGCCAACGTCCTGACTTTC. Amino acids: CASSQIQGAGANVLTF.

This clone was seen only once. J is TRBJ1-2 and V is TRBV4-1; 11 bases align to TRBD1. The germline V gene has CDR1 MGHRA and CDR2 YSYEKL. The trim removed 1 base at V and 8 bases at J, leaving 9 bases unmatched. This CDR3 comprises 16 residues. The CDR3 coding sequence is TGCGCCAGCAGCCAAGCGGTGGGACAGGGGGTTCGAGGCTACACCTTC. Encoded protein: CASSQAVGQGVRGYTF.

This chain joins TRBV27 and TRBJ2-4; 14 bases align to TRBD2. This CDR3 has 19 amino acids. V lost 4 bases and J lost 0; bases outside the gene matches: 8. Germline V CDR1 and CDR2: MNHEY, SMNVEV (reference sequence). CDR3 bases: TGTGCCAGCAGTTCTCCGGGACTAGCGGGGGAACTAGCCAAAAACATTCAGTACTTC. Translation gives CASSSPGLAGELAKNIQYF.

J is TRBJ2-6 and V is TRBV6-2 or TRBV6-3; no definite D call. Looked up from germline, CDR1 is MNHEY and CDR2 is SVGEGT. CDR3 length: 14 residues. V was cut by 5 bases and J by 6 bases, with 11 bases left in between. This CDR3 reads CASSPVEVANVLTF. The CDR3 DNA sequence: TGTGCCAGCAGTCCGGTCGAGGTGGCCAACGTCCTGACTTTC.

The chain has TRBV7-2 and TRBJ1-4; TRBD1 might be the D (5 bases). The ends were cut back, 1 base at V and 7 bases at J, with 10 bases in the middle. The CDR3 runs 14 residues. From germline, CDR1 is SGHTA and CDR2 FQGNSA. The CDR3 DNA reads as TGTGCCAGCAGCTTAGATAGGGGTACTGAAAAACTGTTTTTT. It is translated as CASSLDRGTEKLFF.

The V gene is TRBV6-6, the J gene TRBJ2-3, with D possibly matching TRBD2 (5 bases). This CDR3 is built from 14 residues. Deletions cut 0 bases from V and 5 bases from J, with 9 bases between. CDR1 is MNHNY and CDR2 is SVGAGI in the germline V gene (reference sequence). DNA for the CDR3: TGTGCCAGCAGTTACTCGAGCGGTCGAGATACGCAGTATTTT. Protein product: CASSYSSGRDTQYF.

Details on this clone: Other DNA sequences in the same sample also yield this CDR3. The V and J genes are TRBV7-2 and TRBJ2-1; 9 bases align to TRBD2. After removal of 5 bases from V and 1 base from J, the junction contained 3 bases not matched to a gene. Germline V gives CDR1 SGHTA, CDR2 FQGNSA. The CDR3 consists of 15 residues. CDR3 sequence (DNA): TGTGCCAGCAGCCCGCTAGCGGGATCCTACAATGAGCAGTTCTTC. It translates to CASSPLAGSYNEQFF.

V gene TRBV29-1 combines with J gene TRBJ1-1; TRBD1 aligns across 8 bases. CDR3 length: 13 residues. V shed 6 bases, J shed 1 base, and the junction held 4 bases outside the gene matches. Germline-derived CDR1 and CDR2 are SQVTM and ANQGSEA. The CDR3: CSVTQGGNTEAFF. CDR3 DNA sequence: TGCAGCGTGACACAGGGGGGGAACACTGAAGCTTTCTTT.

This clone was seen only a few times. The chain combines TRBV19 with TRBJ1-2; D remains unclear. Between the trimmed V and J ends, which lost 8 bases and 1 base, there was a span of 17 bases. CDR3 size: 15 residues. Germline values: CDR1 LNHDA, CDR2 SQIVND (reference sequence). CDR3 nucleotide sequence: TGTGCCAGTCACCCAGGTTCGGGAGGTAACTATGGCTACACCTTC. It encodes CASHPGSGGNYGYTF.

The V call is TRBV7-9, the J call TRBJ1-1, with a weak D call TRBD1 (6 bases). V was pared by 5 bases and J by 0 bases, with 16 bases between. Per germline, CDR1 SEHNR and CDR2 FQNEAQ (reference sequence). The CDR3 has 16 amino acids. The CDR3 DNA is TGTGCCAGCAGCCTACGGGGGGGCCGATTGAACACTGAAGCTTTCTTT. Its protein product is CASSLRGGRLNTEAFF.

This chain links TRBV3-1 (or the pseudogene TRBV3-2) with TRBJ2-1; D unclear. The CDR3 is made up of 20 amino acids. CDR1 LGHDT and CDR2 YNNKEL come from the germline V gene (reference sequence). The V end lost 4 bases, the J end lost 7 bases, and 32 bases lay between the germline ends. CDR3 in amino acids: CASSRYPSSSVAGNKNEQFF. CDR3 DNA: TGTGCCAGCAGCCGTTATCCCTCCTCTTCTGTAGCCGGAAACAAAAATGAGCAGTTCTTC.

V and J are TRBV9 and TRBJ1-2, with 9 bases aligning to TRBD1. Per germline, CDR1 SGDLS and CDR2 YYNGEE. The CDR3 covers 14 residues. V trimming: 3 bases; J trimming: 4 bases; junction bases outside the gene matches: 4. The CDR3 sequence is CASSAGQGPYGYTF. The DNA for the CDR3 is TGTGCCAGCAGCGCCGGACAGGGGCCCTATGGCTACACCTTC.

The chain carries TRBV25-1 and TRBJ2-7; TRBD1 might be the D (7 bases). CDR3 length: 13 residues. The V and J ends lost 10 bases and 3 bases respectively, with 16 bases between them. Germline CDR1 reads MGHDK; CDR2 reads SYGVNS. The CDR3 loop reads CATQGGRNYEQYF. CDR3 nucleotides: TGTGCCACCCAGGGGGGCAGGAACTACGAGCAGTACTTC.

This chain joins TRBV5-1 and TRBJ1-1; D call uncertain. The germline V gene encodes CDR1 SGHRS and CDR2 YFSETQ. The CDR3 sequence is 15 residues long. V was pared by 0 bases and J by 3 bases, with 12 bases between. CDR3 region: CASSLAVSGYTEAFF. CDR3 nucleotides: TGCGCCAGCAGCTTGGCAGTATCGGGTTACACTGAAGCTTTCTTT.

The chain joins TRBV27 to TRBJ1-1, with TRBD1 identical over 11 bases. The CDR3 length is 16 residues. V was clipped by 2 bases and J by 3 bases; unmatched bases: 5. CDR1 and CDR2 (germline): MNHEY, SMNVEV (reference sequence). CDR3 nucleotide sequence: TGTGCCAGCAGTTTACCACGGACAGGGGGCTACACTGAAGCTTTCTTT. Protein: CASSLPRTGGYTEAFF.

The chain combines TRBV19 with TRBJ2-2, with TRBD1 identical over 7 bases. The CDR3 extends over 15 amino acids. The V segment lost 2 bases and the J segment 1 base; nucleotides outside the gene matches: 1. The germline V gene encodes CDR1 LNHDA and CDR2 SQIVND (reference sequence). The CDR3 bases are TGTGCCAGTAGTATAAGGACAGGGAACACCGGGGAGCTGTTTTTT. Residues: CASSIRTGNTGELFF.

V usage is TRBV5-3 and J usage is TRBJ1-5, with D perhaps TRBD1 (6 bases). TRBV5-3 is noted as an ORF with a role that remains uncertain. The ends were cut back, 2 bases at V and 5 bases at J, with 26 bases in the middle. The CDR3 covers 19 residues. CDR3 bases: TGTGCCAGAAGCTTTTCCAGGGGACGTGTTTCGAAGGGATATCAGCCCCAGCATTTT. Amino acid sequence: CARSFSRGRVSKGYQPQHF.

The genes are TRBV27 and TRBJ1-1, with D maybe TRBD1 (5 bases). The CDR3 totals 14 residues. V dropped 2 bases and J dropped 3 bases, with 10 bases sitting between them. Germline CDR1 and CDR2: MNHEY and SMNVEV (reference sequence). The CDR3 loop is CASSLRGSHTEAFF. In DNA form, the CDR3 reads TGTGCCAGCAGTTTAAGGGGATCGCACACTGAAGCTTTCTTT.

V is TRBV4-2 and J is TRBJ1-2, with TRBD1 identical over 8 bases. J gave up 6 bases and V 3 bases, and 12 bases lay outside the gene matches. The length of the CDR3 is 16 residues. Germline-derived CDR1 and CDR2 are LGHNA and YNFKEQ. CDR3 in amino acids: CASSQEFQGAVDGYTF. CDR3 nucleotides: TGTGCCAGCAGCCAGGAATTTCAGGGGGCGGTCGATGGCTACACCTTC.

The gene calls are TRBV7-9 and TRBJ2-2, with TRBD1 matching 11 bases. J was trimmed by 7 bases and V by 6 bases; bases with no gene match: 7. Germline values: CDR1 SEHNR, CDR2 FQNEAQ (reference sequence). The length of the CDR3 is 15 residues. The CDR3 reads CASSRTGGASGELFF. As DNA, the CDR3 is TGTGCCAGCAGTAGGACAGGGGGCGCGAGCGGGGAGCTGTTTTTT.

The V call is TRBV19, the J call TRBJ1-2; D remains ambiguous. The CDR3 loop spans 13 amino acids. V lost 3 bases and J lost 7, with 12 bases in between. Germline assignment: CDR1 LNHDA and CDR2 SQIVND (reference sequence). The CDR3 loop reads CASSIRVESGYTF. In DNA, the CDR3 is TGTGCCAGTAGTATCCGGGTAGAGAGTGGCTACACCTTC. The full variable domain, its missing parts supplied by reference TRBV19 and TRBJ1-2, is DGGITQSPKYLFRKEGQNVTLSCEQNLNHDAMYWYRQDPGQGLRLIYYSQIVNDFQKGDIAEGYSVSREKKESFPLTVTSAQKNPTAFYLCASSIRVESGYTFGSGTRLTVV.

The chain combines TRBV27 with TRBJ2-3, with unresolved D. The CDR3 has 14 amino acids. In germline, CDR1 is MNHEY, CDR2 SMNVEV (reference sequence). The V end was cut by 4 bases, the J end by 1 base, with 9 bases between. CDR3 protein: CASSWAYGTDTQYF. CDR3 nucleotides: TGTGCCAGCAGTTGGGCCTATGGCACAGATACGCAGTATTTT.

The rearrangement joins TRBV21-1 to TRBJ1-1; the tabulated D call, TRBD1, remains unverified against the DNA. TRBV21-1 is an annotated pseudogene. This CDR3 spans 16 amino acids. CDR3 amino acids: CASRKKSPGMTAEAFF. The CDR3 nucleotides read TGTGCCAGCAGAAAAAAATCCCCAGGGATGACTGCTGAAGCTTTCTTT.

The chain recombines TRBV7-9 with TRBJ2-1; 8 bases line up with TRBD2. The CDR3 spans 14 residues. Germline V lookup: CDR1 SEHNR, CDR2 FQNEAQ (reference sequence). J gave up 6 bases and V 4 bases, and 5 bases lay outside the gene matches. The CDR3 is CASSSGGNINEQFF. In nucleotides, the CDR3 is TGTGCCAGCAGCTCGGGGGGGAACATCAATGAGCAGTTCTTC.

This clone has only a few counts. The rearrangement uses TRBV5-1 and TRBJ1-2; D possibly corresponds to TRBD1 (6 bases). The CDR3 length is 14 residues. Trimming left V 4 bases short and J 12 bases short, with 22 bases between. In germline, CDR1 is SGHRS, CDR2 YFSETQ. CDR3 nucleotide sequence: TGCGCCAGCAGCCCGGGAGGAGGGACACAAGCCCACACCTTC. Its protein is CASSPGGGTQAHTF.

Notes on this clone: Different DNA sequences within this sample yield the same CDR3. The CDR3 region is CASSEGSSYEQYF. The CDR3 DNA sequence: TGTGCCAGCAGTGAAGGCAGCTCCTACGAGCAGTACTTC. The rearrangement links TRBV25-1 to TRBJ2-7, with no clear D. This CDR3 contains 13 residues. Trimming took off 2 bases at V and 0 bases at J, with 5 bases between the two ends. Germline CDR1 reads MGHDK; CDR2 reads SYGVNS.